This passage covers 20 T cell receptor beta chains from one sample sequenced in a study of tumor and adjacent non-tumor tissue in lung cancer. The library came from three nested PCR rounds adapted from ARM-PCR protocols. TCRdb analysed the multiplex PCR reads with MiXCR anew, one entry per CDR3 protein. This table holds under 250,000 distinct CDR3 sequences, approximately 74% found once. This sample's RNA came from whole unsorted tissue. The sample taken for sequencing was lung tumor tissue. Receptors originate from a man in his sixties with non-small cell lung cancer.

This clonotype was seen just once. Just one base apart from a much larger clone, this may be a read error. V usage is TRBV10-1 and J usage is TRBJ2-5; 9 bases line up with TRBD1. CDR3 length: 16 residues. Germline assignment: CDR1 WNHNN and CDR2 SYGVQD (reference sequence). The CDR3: CASNESGTGPQETQYF. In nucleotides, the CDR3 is TGCGCCAGCAATGAGTCCGGGACAGGGCCCCAAGAGACCCAGTACTTC.

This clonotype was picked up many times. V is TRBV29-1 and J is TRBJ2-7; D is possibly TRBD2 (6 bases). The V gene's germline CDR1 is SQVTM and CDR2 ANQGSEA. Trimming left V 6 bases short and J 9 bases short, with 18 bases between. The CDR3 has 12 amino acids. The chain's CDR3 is CSVGRMGGGQYF. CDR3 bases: TGCAGCGTGGGAAGGATGGGAGGCGGGCAGTACTTC.

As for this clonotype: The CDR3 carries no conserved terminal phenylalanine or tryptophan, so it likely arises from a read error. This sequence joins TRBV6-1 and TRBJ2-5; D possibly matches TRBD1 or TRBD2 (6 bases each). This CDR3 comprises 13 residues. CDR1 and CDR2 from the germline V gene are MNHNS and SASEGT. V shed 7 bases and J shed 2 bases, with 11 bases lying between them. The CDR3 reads CASTKGGQETQYI. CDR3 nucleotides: TGTGCCAGCACCAAGGGGGGTCAAGAGACCCAGTACATC.

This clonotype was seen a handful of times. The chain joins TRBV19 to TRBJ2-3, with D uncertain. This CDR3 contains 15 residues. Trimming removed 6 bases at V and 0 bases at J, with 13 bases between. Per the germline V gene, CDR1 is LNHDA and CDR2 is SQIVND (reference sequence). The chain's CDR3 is CASRQWATSTDTQYF. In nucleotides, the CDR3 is TGTGCCAGTAGACAGTGGGCGACTAGCACAGATACGCAGTATTTT.

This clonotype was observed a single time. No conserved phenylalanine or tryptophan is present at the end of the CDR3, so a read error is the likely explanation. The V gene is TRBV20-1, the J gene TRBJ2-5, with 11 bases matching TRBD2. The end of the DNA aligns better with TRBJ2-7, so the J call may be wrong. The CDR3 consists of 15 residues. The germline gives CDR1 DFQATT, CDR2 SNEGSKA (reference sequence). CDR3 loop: CNAPRPLAGAYEQYS. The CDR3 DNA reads TGCAATGCCCCCAGACCACTAGCGGGGGCCTACGAGCAGTACTCC.

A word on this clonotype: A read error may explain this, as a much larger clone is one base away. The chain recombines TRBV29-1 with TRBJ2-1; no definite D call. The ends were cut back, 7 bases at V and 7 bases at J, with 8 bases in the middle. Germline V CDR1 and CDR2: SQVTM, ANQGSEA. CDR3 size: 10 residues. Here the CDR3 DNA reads TGCAGCGCTGTCACAAATGAGCAGTTCTTC. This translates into CSAVTNEQFF.

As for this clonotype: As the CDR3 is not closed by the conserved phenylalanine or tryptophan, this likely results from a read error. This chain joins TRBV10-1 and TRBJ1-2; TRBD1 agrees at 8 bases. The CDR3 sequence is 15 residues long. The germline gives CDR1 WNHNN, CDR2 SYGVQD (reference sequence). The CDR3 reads CPSSDRQGITYGYTY. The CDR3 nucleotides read TGCCCCAGCAGTGACCGACAGGGGATTACCTATGGCTACACCTAC.

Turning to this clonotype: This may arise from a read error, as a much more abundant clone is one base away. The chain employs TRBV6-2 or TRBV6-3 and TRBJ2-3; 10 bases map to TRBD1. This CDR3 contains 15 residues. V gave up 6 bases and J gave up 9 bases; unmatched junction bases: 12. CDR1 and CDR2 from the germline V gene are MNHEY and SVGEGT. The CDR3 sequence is CASRGPGQGTLTQYF. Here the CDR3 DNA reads TGTGCCAGCAGGGGTCCGGGACAGGGGACCCTAACGCAGTATTTT.

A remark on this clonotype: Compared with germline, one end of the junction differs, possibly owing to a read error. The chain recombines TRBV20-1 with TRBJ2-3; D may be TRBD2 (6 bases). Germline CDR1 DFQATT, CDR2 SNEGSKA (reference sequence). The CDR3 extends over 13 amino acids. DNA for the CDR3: TGCAGTGCTAGAGTCGAGACGGGGGATACGCGGCATTTT. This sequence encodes CSARVETGDTRHF.

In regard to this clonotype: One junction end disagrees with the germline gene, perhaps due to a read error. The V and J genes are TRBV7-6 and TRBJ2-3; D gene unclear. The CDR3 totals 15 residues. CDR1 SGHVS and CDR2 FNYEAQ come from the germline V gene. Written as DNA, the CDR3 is TGTGCCAGCATCTTACATTACAGCTACACAGATACGCAGTATTTT. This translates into CASILHYSYTDTQYF.

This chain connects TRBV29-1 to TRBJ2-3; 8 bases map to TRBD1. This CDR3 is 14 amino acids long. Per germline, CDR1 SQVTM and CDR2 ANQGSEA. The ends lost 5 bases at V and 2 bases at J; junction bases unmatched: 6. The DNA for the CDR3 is TGCAGCGTTCGACAGGGGTCCCCCACAGATACGCAGTATTTT. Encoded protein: CSVRQGSPTDTQYF.

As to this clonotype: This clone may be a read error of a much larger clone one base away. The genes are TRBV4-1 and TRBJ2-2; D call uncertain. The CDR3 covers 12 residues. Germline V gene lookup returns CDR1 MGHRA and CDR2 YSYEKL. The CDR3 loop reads CASGQATGELFF. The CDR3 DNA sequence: TGCGCCAGCGGCCAGGCCACCGGGGAGCTGTTTTTT.

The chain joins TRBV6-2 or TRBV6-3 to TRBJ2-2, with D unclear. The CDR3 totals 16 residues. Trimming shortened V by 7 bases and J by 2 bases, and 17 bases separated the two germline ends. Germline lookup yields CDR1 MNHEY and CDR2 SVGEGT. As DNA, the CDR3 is TGTGCCAGCATCCAACAAATTCCAGCAAACACCGGGGAGCTGTTTTTT. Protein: CASIQQIPANTGELFF.

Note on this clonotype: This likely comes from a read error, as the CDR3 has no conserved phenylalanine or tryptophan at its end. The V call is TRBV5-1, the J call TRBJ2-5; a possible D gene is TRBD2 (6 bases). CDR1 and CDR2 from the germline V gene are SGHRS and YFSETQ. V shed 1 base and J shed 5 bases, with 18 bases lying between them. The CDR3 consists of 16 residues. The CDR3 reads CASSLMTSGLHETQYI. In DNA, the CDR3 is TGCGCCAGCAGCTTGATGACTAGTGGGCTCCACGAGACCCAGTACATC.

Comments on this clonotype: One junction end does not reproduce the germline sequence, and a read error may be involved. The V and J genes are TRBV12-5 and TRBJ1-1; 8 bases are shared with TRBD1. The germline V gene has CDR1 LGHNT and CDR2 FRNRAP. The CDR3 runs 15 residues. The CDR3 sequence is CASGLATGALTEALF. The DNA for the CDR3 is TGTGCTAGTGGTTTGGCGACAGGGGCCCTCACTGAAGCTTTATTT.

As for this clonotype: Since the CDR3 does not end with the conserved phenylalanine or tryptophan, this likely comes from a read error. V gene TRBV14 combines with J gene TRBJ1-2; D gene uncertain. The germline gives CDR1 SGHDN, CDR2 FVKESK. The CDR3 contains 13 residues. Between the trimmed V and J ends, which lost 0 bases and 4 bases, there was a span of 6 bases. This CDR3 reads CASSQDRAYGYTL. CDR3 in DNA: TGTGCCAGCAGCCAAGATAGGGCCTATGGCTACACCTTA.

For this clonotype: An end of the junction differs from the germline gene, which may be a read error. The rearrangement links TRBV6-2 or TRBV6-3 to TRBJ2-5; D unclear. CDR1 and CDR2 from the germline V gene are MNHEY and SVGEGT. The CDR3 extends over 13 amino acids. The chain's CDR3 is CASRKGNQEIQYF. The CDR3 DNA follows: TGCGCCAGCAGAAAGGGTAACCAAGAGATCCAGTACTTC.

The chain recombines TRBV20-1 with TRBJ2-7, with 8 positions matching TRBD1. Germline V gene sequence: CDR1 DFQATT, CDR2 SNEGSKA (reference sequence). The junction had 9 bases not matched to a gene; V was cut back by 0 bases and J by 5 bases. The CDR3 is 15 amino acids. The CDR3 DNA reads TGCAGTGCTAGAGATCCCGACAGGGGCTTCAACGAGCAGTACTTC. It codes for CSARDPDRGFNEQYF.

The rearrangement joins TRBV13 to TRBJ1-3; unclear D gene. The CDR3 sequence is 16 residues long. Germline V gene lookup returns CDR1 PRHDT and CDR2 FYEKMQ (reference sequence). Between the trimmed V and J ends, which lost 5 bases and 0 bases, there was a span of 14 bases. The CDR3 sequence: CASSLLIANSGNTIYF. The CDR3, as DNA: TGTGCCAGCAGCCTACTGATAGCCAACTCTGGAAACACCATATATTTT.

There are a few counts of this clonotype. The DNA of the CDR3 is TGCAGTGCTAGAGATCGGTCAGCCTTTCCTGAAAAACTGTTTTTT. It codes for CSARDRSAFPEKLFF. The gene calls are TRBV20-1 and TRBJ1-4; D gene ambiguous. The germline V gene encodes CDR1 DFQATT and CDR2 SNEGSKA (reference sequence). V shed 0 bases and J shed 7 bases, with 15 bases lying between them. The CDR3 sequence is 15 residues long.